This TCR beta chain was captured by sequencing in a study of shared clonotypes between healthy human individuals. Study-level information: The study used three CD4 naive, three CD4 memory, two CD8 naive and one CD8 memory plate per donor. Overall study findings and caveats: Measured sharing among donors was expected to vary with sequencing depth.

Several immunoSEQ plates received, in even portions, the genomic DNA of each subset. Profiling relied on immunoSEQ multiplex PCR, and the TCRdb table lists in-frame clones only, not all of them. The sample holds about 1.9 million clones, around 93% seen once. Germline V gene sequence: CDR1 SNHLY, CDR2 FYNNEI. The V end lost 7 bases, the J end lost 6 bases, and 22 bases lay between the germline ends. This CDR3 comprises 15 residues. CD45RO-negative cells were positively selected for CCR7, leaving out terminally differentiated effector memory CD45RA+ cells. Donors, healthy HIV-negative adults, lacked recent acute infections or vaccinations. A note on this clone: Its antigen is as yet unknown.

The sequencing sample was made of naive CD8+ T cells from PBMCs. This chain connects TRBV2 to TRBJ2-7; the D gene could be TRBD1 or TRBD2 (5 bases each). The receptor was derived from a man between 18 and 35 years old in good health. Some clones in this sample may be carry-over from other donors' samples. CDR3 region: CASTTDGGRSLEQYF. In DNA, the CDR3 is TGTGCCAGCACCACCGATGGGGGACGGAGTCTCGAGCAGTACTTC.